This TCR beta chain came from a study of T cell repertoires in cytomegalovirus infection. Overall study: Selected CMV epitopes included recently identified HLA-C-restricted ones as well as well-studied HLA-B-restricted ones. Carrying CMV and the relevant HLA type showed in public TCR beta signatures. Points from the study as a whole: Totalled public TCR beta family frequency picked out people who carried CMV plus the relevant HLA. HLA-C-restricted, CMV-specific TCR beta clonotypes were dominant ex vivo.

As concerns this clonotype: As yet, its antigen is unknown.

V lost 7 bases and J lost 6; bases outside the gene matches: 20. The germline gives CDR1 MNHEY, CDR2 SVGEGT. The CDR3 has 17 amino acids. MiXCR, run by TCRdb on the reads, gives a single entry per CDR3 protein. The sample carries tens of thousands of distinct CDR3 sequences, 20% to 25% recorded once. This chain uses TRBV6-2 or TRBV6-3 with TRBJ2-7; TRBD2 aligns across 8 bases. The source of this sequence is a human donor in good health (CMV status not recorded). Some clones in this sample may be carry-over from other donors' samples. Sequences were derived from CD8+ T cells from cultured PBMCs, sampled from culture after CMV antigen stimulation. The CDR3 bases are TGTGCCAGCATAGAGGGCCATTCGGGACTAGGGACGGGCGAGCAGTACTTC. Its protein is CASIEGHSGLGTGEQYF.